This T cell receptor (beta chain) was identified during a study of blood T cell repertoires in COVID-19. Across the study: The cDNA or gDNA used as material had been derived from T cells, B-cell-depleted T cells, or PBMCs.

Enrolment of Seattle patients took place during active infection, and they were followed longitudinally. As originally analysed: Scientists estimated how many nucleated cells there were by amplifying reference gene primers. Measured with immunoSEQ multiplex PCR; TCRdb has only the in-frame clones, and not every one. That table gives V, J and clone size, and the DNA gave D and trimming. The sample contains roughly 320,000 clones, 85% to 90% of which appear only once. Source material: peripheral blood. The clonotype originates from a woman aged 45-60 years with COVID-19, enrolled during active disease.

The CDR3 region has the DNA TGTGCCAGCAGCTCACAGACAGGGGCCGCTCTCTCTACCGGGGAGCTGTTTTTT. It yields the protein CASSSQTGAALSTGELFF. This chain uses TRBV11-2 with TRBJ2-2; 8 nucleotides agree with TRBD1. The CDR3 covers 18 residues. CDR1 is SGHAT and CDR2 is FQNNGV in the germline V gene. V lost 4 bases to trimming and J lost 5 bases; unmatched junction nucleotides: 15.